Below, 29 T cell receptor beta chains from the same sample are listed, as sequenced in a study of T cells in Graves' hyperthyroidism and ophthalmopathy. TCR beta CDR3 regions were amplified from RNA. The HTBI set primed first-round TCR CDR3 RT-PCR. MiXCR, run by TCRdb on the multiplex PCR reads, gives a single entry per CDR3 protein. The sample has fewer than 600,000 distinct CDR3 sequences; 13% to 15% are singletons. Sequenced: blood. The origin of the receptors is a woman aged 40 to 55 with Graves' hyperthyroidism.

This clonotype was detected only a few times. A single base separates this from a much larger clone, so it may be a read error. The chain joins TRBV2 to TRBJ1-6, with D perhaps TRBD1 (5 bases). Deletions cut 8 bases from V and 9 bases from J, with 11 bases between. CDR1 is SNHLY, CDR2 FYNNEI, per germline. This CDR3 has 12 residues. For the CDR3, the DNA is TGTGCCAGCGGGCGACAGTTTTCACCCCTCCACTTT. It codes for CASGRQFSPLHF.

The table lists this clonotype with many counts. This rearrangement joins TRBV28 to TRBJ1-2, with a possible D match to TRBD1 (6 bases). Germline V CDR1 and CDR2: MDHEN, SYDVKM. CDR3 length: 13 residues. V was cut by 6 bases and J by 4 bases, with 12 bases left in between. The DNA of the CDR3 is TGTGCCAGCAGCCAATCAGGGGTCTATGGCTACACCTTC. It specifies CASSQSGVYGYTF.

This clonotype was found a few times. V usage is TRBV7-9 and J usage is TRBJ2-7; D call uncertain. V was clipped by 8 bases and J by 0 bases, with 11 bases between them. The CDR3 spans 13 residues. Germline CDR1 is SEHNR and CDR2 is FQNEAQ (reference sequence). DNA for the CDR3: TGTGCCAGCCACCATCATTCCTCCTACGAGCAGTACTTC. Its translation is CASHHHSSYEQYF.

The CDR3 DNA reads as TGCGCCAGCAGCCCGGAGGGGGGGGCCGGGCAGATAGCGGGAGGGCAAAGGGAGCAGTTCTTC. Its translation: CASSPEGGAGQIAGGQREQFF. The chain carries TRBV5-1 and TRBJ2-1; 11 bases are shared with TRBD2. Germline CDR1 reads SGHRS; CDR2 reads YFSETQ. The length of the CDR3 is 21 residues. J was trimmed by 10 bases and V by 4 bases; bases with no gene match: 28.

This clonotype was seen ten or more times. The CDR3: CSATPLARSTDTQYF. CDR3 bases: TGCAGTGCGACTCCACTAGCTCGAAGCACAGATACGCAGTATTTT. The chain joins TRBV20-1 to TRBJ2-3; tentative D call: TRBD2 (6 bases). The CDR3 contains 15 residues. Germline V lookup: CDR1 DFQATT, CDR2 SNEGSKA (reference sequence). Trimming removed 6 bases from V and 0 bases from J, with 16 bases in between.

Ten or more counts support this clonotype. This chain joins TRBV28 and TRBJ2-7, with D possibly being TRBD1 (6 bases). This CDR3 comprises 12 residues. The germline V and J ends were trimmed by 7 bases and 0 bases, with 7 bases remaining between them. The V gene's germline CDR1 is MDHEN and CDR2 SYDVKM. CDR3 in amino acids: CASTTGSYEQYF. CDR3 DNA sequence: TGTGCCAGCACGACAGGCTCCTACGAGCAGTACTTC.

The rearrangement uses TRBV12-3 or TRBV12-4 and TRBJ2-1; 13 nucleotides align to TRBD2. J was trimmed by 0 bases and V by 3 bases; bases with no gene match: 2. The CDR3 contains 17 residues. The DNA for the CDR3 is TGTGCCAGCAGTTTTGGACTAGCGGGAGCCTCCTACAATGAGCAGTTCTTC. Translation: CASSFGLAGASYNEQFF.

V is TRBV19 and J is TRBJ2-7; D might be TRBD2 (5 bases). The CDR3 consists of 15 residues. The V and J ends lost 4 bases and 0 bases respectively, with 13 bases between them. Germline V CDR1 and CDR2: LNHDA, SQIVND (reference sequence). CDR3 sequence reads: CASSTAGGSSYEQYF. In nucleotides, the CDR3 is TGTGCCAGTAGTACCGCGGGTGGGAGCTCCTACGAGCAGTACTTC.

This clonotype turned up a few times. The chain couples TRBV20-1 to TRBJ2-3, with TRBD2 identical over 8 bases. This CDR3 has 14 residues. CDR1 and CDR2 from the germline V gene are DFQATT and SNEGSKA (reference sequence). The ends lost 5 bases at V and 3 bases at J; junction bases unmatched: 7. CDR3 sequence (DNA): TGCAGTGCTCTTAATAGCGGGATAACAGATACGCAGTATTTT. It specifies CSALNSGITDTQYF.

The sample holds a few counts of this clonotype. The J gene is TRBJ2-1, the V gene TRBV24-1; D unresolved. The CDR3 contains 16 residues. The V end lost 4 bases, the J end lost 0 bases, and 12 bases lay between the germline ends. CDR1 is KGHDR, CDR2 SFDVKD, per germline. The CDR3 bases are TGTGCCACCAGTGACCGGACCTTCAGCTCCTACAATGAGCAGTTCTTC. This sequence encodes CATSDRTFSSYNEQFF.

This clonotype has more than one count but fewer than ten. An end of the junction does not agree with germline; a read error may underlie this. The chain carries TRBV4-1 and TRBJ1-1, with a weak D call TRBD1 (5 bases). Germline CDR1 reads MGHRA; CDR2 reads YSYEKL. CDR3 length: 14 residues. CDR3 sequence: CASSQAGGNAEAFF. CDR3 nucleotides: TGCGCCAGCAGCCAAGCGGGGGGGAACGCTGAAGCTTTCTTT.

The CDR3 protein is CASSPGRERSTDTQYF. The CDR3 DNA reads as TGTGCCAGCTCACCTGGGAGGGAGCGGAGCACAGATACGCAGTATTTT. This chain links TRBV18 with TRBJ2-3, with TRBD2 matching over 7 bases. Losses at the gene ends were 3 bases for V and 0 bases for J; bases not matched to a gene: 6. Germline loops: CDR1 KGHSH, CDR2 LQKENI. The CDR3 spans 16 residues.

This clonotype was counted only a few times. V is TRBV15 and J is TRBJ1-5; D is unresolved. This CDR3 has 15 residues. CDR1 is LNHNV, CDR2 YYDKDF, per germline (reference sequence). The V end lost 0 bases, the J end lost 2 bases, and 8 bases lay between the germline ends. Here the CDR3 reads CATSRDRSGNQPQHF. The CDR3 nucleotides are TGTGCCACCAGCAGAGACAGGTCGGGCAATCAGCCCCAGCATTTT.

The chain employs TRBV7-8 and TRBJ2-2; no clear D gene. Germline V gives CDR1 SGHVS, CDR2 FQNEAQ. The CDR3 length is 13 residues. The V end lost 8 bases, the J end lost 4 bases, and 11 bases lay between the germline ends. The CDR3 nucleotides are TGTGCCAGCGGATCCTACCCCACCGGGGAGCTGTTTTTT. It is translated as CASGSYPTGELFF.

This clonotype has a count of ten or more. The chain combines TRBV12-5 with TRBJ1-5, with 10 positions matching TRBD1. The CDR3 runs 16 residues. Trimming removed 6 bases from V and 1 base from J; junction bases left unmatched: 6. In germline, CDR1 is LGHNT, CDR2 FRNRAP. The CDR3 reads CASGPGQGKSNQPQHF. In DNA, the CDR3 is TGTGCTAGTGGACCGGGACAGGGGAAGAGCAATCAGCCCCAGCATTTT.

This clonotype was detected ten times or more. The chain links TRBV20-1 to TRBJ1-1; D uncertain. The ends were cut back, 6 bases at V and 4 bases at J, with 12 bases in the middle. Per germline, CDR1 DFQATT and CDR2 SNEGSKA (reference sequence). The CDR3 runs to 12 residues. CDR3: CSAREDGTEAFF. As DNA, the CDR3 is TGCAGTGCCCGGGAGGACGGCACTGAAGCTTTCTTT.

This clonotype occurred a few times. The rearrangement uses TRBV12-3 or TRBV12-4 and TRBJ1-4; no definite D call. Trimming took 3 bases from V and 7 from J, leaving 15 bases between them. This CDR3 has 15 residues. CDR3 region: CASSLVSGGSEKLFF. Written as DNA, the CDR3 is TGTGCCAGCAGTTTGGTTAGTGGAGGTAGTGAAAAACTGTTTTTT.

This clonotype came up many times. The CDR3 loop is CASRNSGRNTGELFF. The CDR3 nucleotides read TGTGCCAGCAGAAATAGCGGGAGGAACACCGGGGAGCTGTTTTTT. The V gene is TRBV28, the J gene TRBJ2-2, with 9 bases aligning to TRBD2. V gave up 6 bases and J gave up 1 base; unmatched junction bases: 3. CDR1 MDHEN and CDR2 SYDVKM come from the germline V gene. This CDR3 region has 15 residues.

This clonotype was detected ten times or more. This rearrangement joins TRBV3-1 to TRBJ2-1; D gene ambiguous. Deletions cut 1 base from V and 4 bases from J, with 11 bases between. The CDR3 loop spans 15 amino acids. Looked up from germline, CDR1 is LGHDT and CDR2 is YNNKEL (reference sequence). In DNA, the CDR3 is TGTGCCAGCAGCCAAGGGCAGCTCATTTACAATGAGCAGTTCTTC. Encoded protein: CASSQGQLIYNEQFF.

This rearrangement joins TRBV7-2 to TRBJ2-3; 10 bases match TRBD2. The CDR3 sequence is 14 residues long. After removal of 9 bases from V and 2 bases from J, the junction contained 5 bases not matched to a gene. The germline V gene has CDR1 SGHTA and CDR2 FQGNSA. The CDR3 loop reads CARSGRANTDTQYF. For the CDR3, the DNA is TGTGCCAGAAGCGGGAGGGCGAACACAGATACGCAGTATTTT. The whole variable domain, filled in from reference TRBV7-2 and TRBJ2-3, reads GAGVSQSPSNKVTEKGKDVELRCDPISGHTALYWYRQSLGQGLEFLIYFQGNSAPDKSGLPSDRFSAERTGGSVSTLTIQRTQQEDSAVYLCARSGRANTDTQYFGPGTRLTVL.

V usage is TRBV13 and J usage is TRBJ2-2, with 13 nucleotides matching TRBD2. CDR1 and CDR2 (germline): PRHDT, FYEKMQ (reference sequence). The CDR3 is made up of 18 amino acids. The V segment lost 5 bases and the J segment 4 bases; nucleotides outside the gene matches: 10. The CDR3 spells CASSETSGRAGVTGELFF. Written as DNA, the CDR3 is TGTGCCAGCAGCGAAACTAGCGGGAGGGCTGGAGTCACCGGGGAGCTGTTTTTT. Looking up the rest from reference TRBV13 and TRBJ2-2 gives the full variable domain: AAGVIQSPRHLIKEKRETATLKCYPIPRHDTVYWYQQGPGQDPQFLISFYEKMQSDKGSIPDRFSAQQFSDYHSELNMSSLELGDSALYFCASSETSGRAGVTGELFFGEGSRLTVL.

This clonotype has ten or more counts. V gene TRBV11-2 combines with J gene TRBJ2-2, with TRBD2 as a possible D gene (5 bases). Germline CDR1 reads SGHAT; CDR2 reads FQNNGV. This CDR3 has 17 amino acids. V was clipped by 5 bases and J by 0 bases, with 16 bases between them. The CDR3 DNA is TGTGCCAGCAGCCAAGGTTGGGGAGATACGAACACCGGGGAGCTGTTTTTT. Translated: CASSQGWGDTNTGELFF.

This clonotype was seen repeatedly, ten times or more. This chain uses TRBV5-1 with TRBJ2-1; perhaps TRBD2 as D (6 bases). CDR3 size: 14 residues. Trimming left V 2 bases short and J 7 bases short, with 13 bases between. Germline assignment: CDR1 SGHRS and CDR2 YFSETQ. CDR3 loop: CASSFGGTANEQFF. CDR3 bases: TGCGCCAGCAGCTTTGGCGGGACCGCTAATGAGCAGTTCTTC. Based on the CDR3 plus reference TRBV5-1 and TRBJ2-1, the full variable domain is KAGVTQTPRYLIKTRGQQVTLSCSPISGHRSVSWYQQTPGQGLQFLFEYFSETQRNKGNFPGRFSGRQFSNSRSEMNVSTLELGDSALYLCASSFGGTANEQFFGPGTRLTVL.

This clonotype was counted many times. V usage is TRBV12-3 or TRBV12-4 and J usage is TRBJ1-1; no clear D gene. V was trimmed by 5 bases and J by 1 base, leaving 8 bases between them. This CDR3 is built from 13 residues. In DNA form, the CDR3 reads TGTGCCAGCAGTCGACACGGGAACACTGAAGCTTTCTTT. Protein product: CASSRHGNTEAFF.

This clonotype was detected many times. This chain uses TRBV2 with TRBJ1-4; D uncertain. The germline V gene encodes CDR1 SNHLY and CDR2 FYNNEI. CDR3 length equals 16 residues. Trimming left V 2 bases short and J 0 bases short, with 10 bases between. The DNA for the CDR3 is TGTGCCAGCAGTGAATCCACGGCAGCAACTAATGAAAAACTGTTTTTT. Amino acids: CASSESTAATNEKLFF.

Remarks on this clonotype: A much bigger clone sits one base away, suggesting this may be a read error. The conserved final phenylalanine or tryptophan is absent from the CDR3, which likely points to a read error. The chain carries TRBV5-1 and TRBJ2-7; 7 nucleotides agree with TRBD1. Germline CDR1 SGHRS, CDR2 YFSETQ. Germline trimming cut 0 bases from V and 2 bases from J; bases unmatched to any gene: 5. This CDR3 has 15 residues. The CDR3 DNA is TGCGCCAGCAGCTTGGCCGGGACAGAGACCTACGAGCAGTACTTA. The encoded protein is CASSLAGTETYEQYL.

In this sample, this clonotype turned up many times. The chain has TRBV3-1 and TRBJ2-1; D not resolved. CDR1 is LGHDT, CDR2 YNNKEL, per germline (reference sequence). This CDR3 comprises 14 residues. V was shortened by 0 bases and J by 6 bases, with 9 bases between the two germline ends. The CDR3 loop is CASSQDVLSNEQFF. The DNA of the CDR3 is TGTGCCAGCAGCCAAGATGTGCTATCCAATGAGCAGTTCTTC.

Ten or more counts support this clonotype. The chain couples TRBV7-2 to TRBJ2-1; D assignment may be TRBD1 or TRBD2 (6 bases each). Germline V gene data show CDR1 as SGHTA and CDR2 as FQGNSA. The CDR3 contains 15 residues. The V end lost 5 bases, the J end lost 1 base, and 12 bases lay between the germline ends. The CDR3 coding sequence is TGTGCCAGCAGCCCTACAGGGAGGTCCTACAATGAGCAGTTCTTC. Amino acids: CASSPTGRSYNEQFF.

This clonotype has only a few counts. Written as DNA, the CDR3 is TGTGCCAGCGGGGGCGAAAATGAAAAACTGTTTTTT. Amino acids: CASGGENEKLFF. This chain links TRBV3-1 with TRBJ1-4, with D perhaps TRBD1 (6 bases). This CDR3 contains 12 residues. V was cut by 8 bases and J by 5 bases, with 9 bases left in between. The germline CDR1 and CDR2 sequences are LGHDT and YNNKEL (reference sequence).